This TCR beta chain originates from a study of T cell responses to AZD1222 COVID-19 vaccine. Overall study results and limits: An increase in Spike-specific TCR breadth and depth was observed after two AZD1222 doses. There were repertoire samples only from the period after the peak T cell response. Baseline seropositives among AZD1222 recipients totaled only 6 or 7.

Clones were sequenced by immunoSEQ multiplex PCR, and TCRdb holds only the in-frame ones, with some missing. In the table there are about 140,000 clones, about 93% of which are singletons. As concerns this clone: Its antigen is not known.

Germline V gene sequence: CDR1 LGHNA, CDR2 YNFKEQ. The CDR3 has 14 residues. Trimming pared 0 bases from V and 7 bases from J, leaving 13 bases between. The chain uses TRBV4-2 and TRBJ2-7; the D call may be TRBD1 or TRBD2 (5 bases each). The sample consisted of peripheral blood, taken 28 days after the second AZD1222 dose. This TCR was sampled from an adult who received the AZD1222 COVID-19 vaccine. DNA of the CDR3: TGTGCCAGCAGCCAAGACCCCCTGGGGGAGGAGCAGTACTTC. It specifies CASSQDPLGEEQYF.